This T cell receptor (beta chain) was profiled in a study of beta chain features in type 1 diabetes. J was trimmed by 11 bases and V by 3 bases; bases with no gene match: 9. Looked up from germline, CDR1 is MGHDK and CDR2 is SYGVNS. CDR3 size: 14 residues. Averaging approximately 0.11 L, one heparinised blood draw was given by each donor. CD4+ naive, central memory, regulatory and stem cell-like memory subsets were isolated by sorting on CD45RO/CCR7/CD25/CD127/CD95/CD27. Study-wide points: People with Type 1 diabetes carried modestly yet significantly shorter TCRB CDR3s in all four CD4+ subsets. Shorter templates might be favored by PCR, and equally so in patients and in controls. Resolution of whether HLA type affects TCRB rearrangement was not achieved here.

The authors reverse transcribed all of the isolated RNA, so sequencing captured expressed TCRB transcripts. Clones were read by immunoSEQ multiplex PCR, and TCRdb kept only the in-frame ones, dropping some. This repertoire shows roughly 700,000 clones, 10% to 15% found once; its top ten account for approximately 0.022%. A word on this clone: Its specificity is not known.

What was sequenced was naive CD4+ T cells from blood. This receptor was identified in a man aged 18-30 years with type 1 diabetes. The chain combines TRBV25-1 with TRBJ1-4; TRBD1 agrees at 7 bases. The CDR3 nucleotides are TGTGCCAGCAGTGAGGCACAGGGGTTAGCGAAACTGTTTTTT. Encoded protein: CASSEAQGLAKLFF.